These 21 T cell receptor beta chains were sequenced from one sample in a study of early T cells in non-severe SARS-CoV-2 infection. TCRdb used MiXCR to reprocess the 5' RACE reads, holding one entry per CDR3 protein. The sample shows around 26,000 distinct CDR3 sequences, roughly 4.2% of them seen only once. The sample was whole blood. The receptors come from an adult who was a healthcare worker with PCR-confirmed SARS-CoV-2 infection or an uninfected control (not recorded which).

V and J are TRBV2 and TRBJ2-5; no clear D gene. Trimming stripped 4 bases from V and 3 bases from J, with 12 bases between. The germline V gene has CDR1 SNHLY and CDR2 FYNNEI. This CDR3 is 14 amino acids long. CDR3: CASSAFRREETQYF. For the CDR3, the DNA is TGTGCCAGCAGTGCCTTTCGTAGGGAAGAGACCCAGTACTTC.

This clonotype was recorded at least ten times. V usage is TRBV7-6 and J usage is TRBJ2-1; TRBD2 might be the D (5 bases). Germline lookup yields CDR1 SGHVS and CDR2 FNYEAQ. Trimming took 1 base from V and 6 from J, leaving 7 bases between them. CDR3 length: 13 amino acids. The CDR3 here is CASSLVLGNEQFF. The CDR3 coding sequence is TGTGCCAGCAGCTTAGTACTAGGCAATGAGCAGTTCTTC.

This clonotype was picked up many times. The rearrangement links TRBV7-8 to TRBJ2-5, with 13 bases matching TRBD2. From germline, CDR1 is SGHVS and CDR2 FQNEAQ. The CDR3 loop spans 15 amino acids. V gave up 3 bases and J gave up 7 bases; unmatched junction bases: 5. DNA of the CDR3: TGTGCCAGCAGCTTTACTAGCGGGAGGGCCGGGACCCAGTACTTC. Its translation is CASSFTSGRAGTQYF.

This clonotype has at least ten counts. This chain links TRBV13 with TRBJ1-2; no clear D. V shed 7 bases and J shed 3 bases, with 15 bases lying between them. Germline CDR1 reads PRHDT; CDR2 reads FYEKMQ (reference sequence). The CDR3 length is 14 residues. CDR3 residues: CASTGGSTHYGYTF. The CDR3 DNA reads TGTGCCAGCACCGGCGGGAGCACTCACTATGGCTACACCTTC.

Ten or more counts support this clonotype. The V and J genes are TRBV7-6 and TRBJ2-3, with 7 bases fitting TRBD1. This CDR3 comprises 18 residues. Trimming removed 4 bases from V and 7 bases from J; junction bases left unmatched: 20. CDR1 is SGHVS and CDR2 is FNYEAQ in the germline V gene. The CDR3 DNA is TGTGCCAGCAGCTCTCCGACAGGGTTGAAACCCAGGATGAATACGCAGTATTTT. This translates into CASSSPTGLKPRMNTQYF.

This clonotype has at least ten counts. The chain joins TRBV3-1 to TRBJ1-2; weak D call: TRBD1 (6 bases). V lost 5 bases to trimming and J lost 2 bases, with 18 bases between them. Per germline, CDR1 LGHDT and CDR2 YNNKEL (reference sequence). The length of the CDR3 is 16 residues. The CDR3 region has the DNA TGTGCCAGCAGCACTAACGCAGGAACAGGGAACTATGGCTACACCTTC. Translating gives CASSTNAGTGNYGYTF. Full variable domain (rest looked up from reference TRBV3-1 and TRBJ1-2): DTAVSQTPKYLVTQMGNDKSIKCEQNLGHDTMYWYKQDSKKFLKIMFSYNNKELIINETVPNRFSPKSPDKAHLNLHINSLELGDSAVYFCASSTNAGTGNYGYTFGSGTRLTVV.

This sequence joins TRBV6-6 and TRBJ1-1, with 9 positions matching TRBD1. Germline CDR1 MNHNY, CDR2 SVGAGI (reference sequence). The CDR3 covers 17 residues. Trimming cost V 2 bases and J 3 bases; bases outside gene matches: 10. CDR3 DNA: TGTGCCAGCAGTTACCGTGGGACAGGGCCGGGGTACACTGAAGCTTTCTTT. Its protein is CASSYRGTGPGYTEAFF.

This clonotype has more than one count but fewer than ten. The chain recombines TRBV29-1 with TRBJ1-3; the D is unclear. Germline values: CDR1 SQVTM, CDR2 ANQGSEA. The CDR3 is made up of 14 amino acids. The V end was cut by 7 bases, the J end by 1 base, with 14 bases between. CDR3 protein: CSGMTDHSGNTIYF. CDR3 in DNA: TGCAGCGGTATGACGGATCATTCTGGAAACACCATATATTTT.

Many counts were recorded for this clonotype. The V call is TRBV6-2 or TRBV6-3, the J call TRBJ2-7; D ambiguous. Germline V gives CDR1 MNHEY, CDR2 SVGEGT. The CDR3 loop spans 13 amino acids. V lost 10 bases and J 5 bases, leaving 18 bases between the germline ends. The CDR3: CANSKTAFHEQYF. The CDR3, as DNA: TGTGCCAACTCGAAAACAGCTTTCCACGAGCAGTACTTC.

This clonotype was found many times. The V and J genes are TRBV12-5 and TRBJ2-1, with 13 bases lining up with TRBD2. V gave up 3 bases and J gave up 7 bases; unmatched junction bases: 6. In germline, CDR1 is LGHNT, CDR2 FRNRAP. The CDR3 runs 16 residues. The CDR3 is CASGFLTSGGGNEQFF. The CDR3 DNA reads as TGTGCTAGTGGTTTCCTCACTAGCGGGGGGGGAAATGAGCAGTTCTTC.

This clonotype was seen ten or more times. This chain joins TRBV20-1 and TRBJ1-1; 8 bases match TRBD1. CDR3 length: 14 residues. The V segment lost 3 bases and the J segment 0 bases; nucleotides outside the gene matches: 3. The V gene's germline CDR1 is DFQATT and CDR2 SNEGSKA (reference sequence). In DNA, the CDR3 is TGCAGTGCTAGGACAGGGGTTGTGAACACTGAAGCTTTCTTT. This encodes CSARTGVVNTEAFF.

There are many counts of this clonotype. The chain employs TRBV30 and TRBJ2-3; 7 bases line up with TRBD2. The germline CDR1 and CDR2 sequences are GTSNPN and SVGIG (reference sequence). This CDR3 is 14 amino acids long. The junction had 3 bases not matched to a gene; V was cut back by 3 bases and J by 0 bases. The CDR3 DNA is TGTGCCTGGAGCAGCGGGGTAAGCACAGATACGCAGTATTTT. It translates to CAWSSGVSTDTQYF.

This clonotype was recorded a few times. The V call is TRBV18, the J call TRBJ1-6; D is unresolved. There are 14 residues in the CDR3. The germline gives CDR1 KGHSH, CDR2 LQKENI. V lost 3 bases and J 7 bases, leaving 10 bases between the germline ends. The CDR3 here is CASSPQTVNSPLHF. The CDR3 region has the DNA TGTGCCAGCTCACCCCAGACGGTGAATTCACCCCTCCACTTT.

This clonotype was recorded at least ten times. The chain uses TRBV21-1 and TRBJ2-2; the table calls TRBD2, which could not be checked here. TRBV21-1 represents a pseudogene. The CDR3 totals 20 residues. CDR3 protein: CASSKPNWRAGVVNTGELFF. The CDR3 DNA reads TGTGCCAGCAGCAAACCTAACTGGCGAGCGGGAGTTGTAAACACCGGGGAGCTGTTTTTT.

This clonotype showed up just a few times. V usage is TRBV6-2 or TRBV6-3 and J usage is TRBJ1-1, with TRBD1 matching over 8 bases. CDR1 and CDR2 (germline): MNHEY, SVGEGT. V dropped 2 bases and J dropped 5; count of bases not matched to a gene: 16. This CDR3 comprises 18 residues. The CDR3 nucleotides read TGTGCCAGCAGTTACCGACAGATGGGACAGGTGATGGAGACTGAAGCTTTCTTT. Translation gives CASSYRQMGQVMETEAFF.

This clonotype was observed at least ten times. The gene calls are TRBV28 and TRBJ1-2; D remains ambiguous. The CDR3 spans 11 residues. The germline CDR1 and CDR2 sequences are MDHEN and SYDVKM. V dropped 7 bases and J dropped 0 bases, with 3 bases sitting between them. CDR3 protein: CASTSNYGYTF. CDR3 coding DNA: TGTGCCAGCACCTCTAACTATGGCTACACCTTC.

The CDR3 nucleotides are TGCAGTGCGAGGACCCCCGGGGGACACGAGCAGTACTTC. Translated: CSARTPGGHEQYF. This chain uses TRBV20-1 with TRBJ2-7, with D perhaps matching TRBD2 (6 bases). The CDR3 spans 13 residues. From germline, CDR1 is DFQATT and CDR2 SNEGSKA (reference sequence). V was trimmed by 6 bases and J by 5 bases, leaving 17 bases between them.

Ten or more counts support this clonotype. The V and J genes are TRBV27 and TRBJ2-5; a possible D gene is TRBD2 (6 bases). Trimming left V 7 bases short and J 1 base short, with 13 bases between. CDR1 and CDR2 from the germline V gene are MNHEY and SMNVEV (reference sequence). The CDR3 runs 14 residues. The CDR3 loop is CASTSGSFQETQYF. The CDR3, as DNA: TGTGCCAGCACCAGCGGGTCCTTCCAAGAGACCCAGTACTTC.

This clonotype occurred many times. This sequence joins TRBV19 and TRBJ1-2; D not resolved. CDR1 and CDR2 (germline): LNHDA, SQIVND (reference sequence). CDR3 length: 13 amino acids. Trimming removed 0 bases from V and 6 bases from J, with 8 bases in between. The CDR3 is CASSIELRNGYTF. CDR3 coding DNA: TGTGCCAGTAGTATAGAACTAAGAAATGGCTACACCTTC.

This clonotype was counted ten times or more. The V call is TRBV3-1, the J call TRBJ2-7; perhaps D is TRBD1 or TRBD2 (5 bases each). The CDR3 spans 15 residues. The V end was cut by 4 bases, the J end by 6 bases, with 19 bases between. Germline loops: CDR1 LGHDT, CDR2 YNNKEL (reference sequence). The CDR3 nucleotides are TGTGCCAGCAGCCCCCCCCGGGGCCTCCGGGGCGAGCAGTACTTC. Protein sequence: CASSPPRGLRGEQYF.

This clonotype has a count of ten or more. The chain uses TRBV5-4 and TRBJ2-3; 8 bases align to TRBD2. Trimming at V came to 4 bases and at J to 4 bases, leaving 5 bases not matched to a gene. The CDR3 runs 14 residues. Looked up from germline, CDR1 is SGHNT and CDR2 is YYREEE (reference sequence). The DNA of the CDR3 is TGTGCCAGCAGCCACCCGACTAGCGCAGATACGCAGTATTTT. This codes for CASSHPTSADTQYF.